Listed below are T cell receptor beta chains from one sample, sequenced in a study of blood T cells in healthy people across ages. TCRdb called the 5' RACE reads again in MiXCR, with one record for every CDR3 protein. The sample records some 1.8 million distinct CDR3 sequences, about two fifths being singletons. Material: blood. Receptors originate from a human donor in good health. Both conserved end residues are part of each CDR3. D genes are given only for firm matches. Size is stated for part of the rows, as once, few or many counts, or as a class when the clone is expanded.

v_call,clone_size,d_call,j_call,cdr3_aa,cdr3_nt
TRBV20-1,few,TRBD1,TRBJ1-2,CSARDLGTDGYTF,TGCAGTGCTAGAGATCTAGGGACAGATGGCTACACCTTC
TRBV7-9,.,.,TRBJ2-2,CASSFGRNTGELFF,TGTGCCAGCAGCTTCGGAAGAAACACCGGGGAGCTGTTTTTT
TRBV12-3/TRBV12-4,few,.,TRBJ2-7,CASSPDRYTSEQYF,TGTGCCAGCAGTCCGGACAGATATACCTCCGAGCAGTACTTC
TRBV5-1,few,TRBD1,TRBJ1-2,CASKHAQGATIFSTF,TGCGCCAGCAAACACGCTCAGGGGGCCACTATTTTCTCCACCTTC
TRBV20-1,few,TRBD1,TRBJ2-3,CSAKSGTGGADTQYF,TGCAGTGCTAAGTCCGGGACAGGGGGTGCAGATACGCAGTATTTT
TRBV5-5,few,TRBD2,TRBJ2-1,CASVGRLAEDNEQFF,TGTGCCAGCGTTGGGAGGCTAGCGGAGGACAATGAGCAGTTCTTC
TRBV15,.,TRBD1,TRBJ2-3,CATSGEASEGAGDTQYF,TGTGCCACCAGCGGCGAGGCCAGCGAGGGGGCGGGAGATACGCAGTATTTT
TRBV18,.,.,TRBJ1-6,CASSLPTGVNYNSPLHF,TGTGCCAGCTCATTACCGACAGGCGTAAACTATAATTCACCCCTCCACTTT
TRBV3-1,.,.,TRBJ1-5,CASSQDGYSNQPQHF,TGTGCCAGCAGCCAAGACGGATATAGCAATCAGCCCCAGCATTTT
TRBV11-1,.,.,TRBJ1-1,CASSFNRRATNTEAFF,TGTGCCAGCAGCTTTAACCGGAGGGCGACGAACACTGAAGCTTTCTTT
TRBV20-1,.,TRBD2,TRBJ2-1,CSAQRGVAYNEQFF,TGCAGTGCTCAGCGGGGGGTCGCCTACAATGAGCAGTTCTTC
TRBV12-3/TRBV12-4,many,TRBD2,TRBJ2-3,CASTPTGGADTQYF,TGTGCCAGCACCCCCACTGGGGGGGCAGATACGCAGTATTTT
TRBV7-8,once,TRBD1,TRBJ1-1,CASGQGRNTEAFF,TGTGCCAGCGGACAGGGGAGGAACACTGAAGCTTTCTTT
TRBV5-1,.,.,TRBJ2-7,CAGSLTVLPYEQYF,TGCGCCGGCAGCTTGACTGTGTTACCCTACGAGCAGTACTTC
TRBV5-1,.,TRBD1,TRBJ2-4,CASSLGIGTAKNIQYF,TGCGCCAGCAGCTTGGGAATTGGGACAGCGAAAAACATTCAGTACTTC
TRBV20-1,.,.,TRBJ2-4,CSARGLDAWEQYF,TGCAGTGCTAGAGGACTAGATGCGTGGGAGCAGTACTTC
TRBV6-1,.,TRBD1,TRBJ1-2,CASQSGTGYYGYTF,TGTGCCAGTCAATCGGGGACAGGGTACTATGGCTACACCTTC
TRBV14,.,TRBD1,TRBJ1-2,CASSKSTGEYGYTF,TGTGCCAGCTCAAAGTCGACAGGGGAGTACGGCTACACCTTC
TRBV7-6,.,.,TRBJ2-6,CATRLTPGANVLTF,TGTGCCACCCGACTGACTCCTGGGGCCAACGTCCTGACTTTC
TRBV11-1,.,TRBD1,TRBJ2-1,CASSSPGQGANEQFF,TGTGCCAGCAGCTCACCGGGACAGGGGGCCAATGAGCAGTTCTTC
TRBV4-1,.,.,TRBJ2-7,CASSPQGGLSYEQYF,TGCGCCAGCAGCCCGCAGGGGGGCCTCTCCTACGAGCAGTACTTC
TRBV7-2,.,.,TRBJ2-7,CASSLLVGQTLAGEQYF,TGTGCCAGCAGCTTACTGGTGGGCCAGACACTCGCTGGCGAGCAGTACTTC
TRBV29-1,.,TRBD2,TRBJ2-5,CSVGVAGRGTQYF,TGCAGCGTTGGCGTAGCGGGGCGGGGGACCCAGTACTTC
TRBV7-2,.,.,TRBJ2-1,CASSLGAGWYNEQFF,TGTGCCAGCAGCTTAGGGGCGGGGTGGTACAATGAGCAGTTCTTC
TRBV12-3/TRBV12-4,.,TRBD2,TRBJ2-3,CASSLEPRGADTQYF,TGTGCCAGCAGTTTAGAGCCCCGGGGGGCAGATACGCAGTATTTT
TRBV20-1,few,.,TRBJ1-4,CSARLQGSNEKLFF,TGCAGTGCTAGACTCCAGGGGAGTAATGAAAAACTGTTTTTT
TRBV24-1,.,.,TRBJ2-1,CATSEHDKYNEQFF,TGTGCCACCAGTGAGCATGACAAATACAATGAGCAGTTCTTC
TRBV29-1,.,TRBD2,TRBJ2-5,CSVEGTRFNEQYF,TGCAGCGTTGAAGGGACTAGATTCAATGAGCAGTACTTC
TRBV7-9,.,.,TRBJ1-2,CASSLDGRGWNGYTF,TGTGCCAGCAGCTTAGATGGCAGGGGATGGAATGGCTACACCTTC
TRBV12-3/TRBV12-4,.,TRBD1,TRBJ2-7,CASSPLGQGQYEQYF,TGTGCCAGCAGTCCCCTTGGACAGGGGCAGTACGAGCAGTACTTC
TRBV2,few,TRBD1,TRBJ1-4,CASSAGTGEVKLFF,TGTGCCAGCAGCGCCGGGACAGGGGAGGTAAAACTGTTTTTT
TRBV6-5,.,.,TRBJ1-2,CASSRTSQGYTF,TGTGCCAGCAGTCGCACTTCACAGGGCTACACCTTC
TRBV3-1,.,TRBD1,TRBJ2-5,CASSPTTGQMYF,TGTGCCAGCAGCCCGACGACAGGGCAAATGTACTTC
TRBV6-8,.,.,TRBJ1-6,CASHTSIPRERSNSPLHF,TGTGCCAGCCATACATCCATCCCCAGGGAAAGAAGCAATTCACCCCTCCACTTT
TRBV2,few,.,TRBJ1-2,CASGGGFYGYTF,TGTGCCAGCGGTGGGGGATTTTATGGCTACACCTTC
TRBV27,.,TRBD1,TRBJ1-1,CASSPYRGISDTEAFF,TGTGCCAGCAGTCCCTACAGGGGTATTTCGGACACTGAAGCTTTCTTT
TRBV24-1,few,.,TRBJ2-7,CATSDAGSEQYF,TGTGCCACCAGCGATGCCGGATCTGAGCAGTACTTC
TRBV28,.,.,TRBJ1-2,CASRPGQSYGYTF,TGTGCCAGCAGACCCGGACAGTCCTATGGCTACACCTTC
TRBV12-5,.,.,TRBJ2-3,CASALGAGLTDTQYF,TGTGCTAGTGCCTTAGGAGCGGGTCTTACAGATACGCAGTATTTT
TRBV5-1,.,TRBD1,TRBJ1-1,CASSLKGADTEAFF,TGCGCCAGCAGCTTAAAGGGGGCGGACACTGAAGCTTTCTTT
TRBV3-1,.,.,TRBJ1-4,CASSPLNRGDEKLFF,TGTGCCAGCAGCCCCCTAAACAGAGGAGATGAAAAACTGTTTTTT
TRBV6-2/TRBV6-3,once,.,TRBJ2-2,CASSYDSSLGERFF,TGTGCCAGCAGTTACGACAGCTCTCTGGGCGAGCGGTTTTTT
TRBV28,.,.,TRBJ2-6,CGVSPSGVLSGADVLTF,TGTGGAGTTAGTCCGAGTGGGGTGCTCTCTGGGGCCGACGTCCTGACTTTC
TRBV2,.,TRBD1,TRBJ2-5,CASSEAWTGGQETQYF,TGTGCCAGCAGTGAAGCTTGGACAGGGGGCCAAGAGACCCAGTACTTC
TRBV12-3/TRBV12-4,few,.,TRBJ2-7,CASNGGRSYEQYF,TGTGCCAGCAATGGTGGCAGGTCCTACGAGCAGTACTTC